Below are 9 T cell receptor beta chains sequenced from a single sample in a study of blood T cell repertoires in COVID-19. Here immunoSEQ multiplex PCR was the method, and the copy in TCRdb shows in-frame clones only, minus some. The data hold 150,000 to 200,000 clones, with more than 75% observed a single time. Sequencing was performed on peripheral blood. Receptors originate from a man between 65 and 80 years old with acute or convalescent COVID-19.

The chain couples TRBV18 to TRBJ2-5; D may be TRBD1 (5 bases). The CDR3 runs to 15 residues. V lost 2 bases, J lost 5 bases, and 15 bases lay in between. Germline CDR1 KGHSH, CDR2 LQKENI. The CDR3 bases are TGTGCCAGCTCACCAACTCCAGTCCCAGGGGAGACCCAGTACTTC. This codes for CASSPTPVPGETQYF.

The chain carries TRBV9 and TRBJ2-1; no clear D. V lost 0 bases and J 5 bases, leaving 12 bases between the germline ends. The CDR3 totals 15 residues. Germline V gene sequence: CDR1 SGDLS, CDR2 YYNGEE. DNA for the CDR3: TGTGCCAGCAGCGTAGCTGGCGCCAGGCACAATGAGCAGTTCTTC. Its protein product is CASSVAGARHNEQFF.

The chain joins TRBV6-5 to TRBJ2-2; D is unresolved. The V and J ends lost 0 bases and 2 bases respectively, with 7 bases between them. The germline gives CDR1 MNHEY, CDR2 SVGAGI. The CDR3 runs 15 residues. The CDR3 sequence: CASSYSATNTGELFF. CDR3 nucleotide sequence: TGTGCCAGCAGTTACTCGGCCACCAACACCGGGGAGCTGTTTTTT.

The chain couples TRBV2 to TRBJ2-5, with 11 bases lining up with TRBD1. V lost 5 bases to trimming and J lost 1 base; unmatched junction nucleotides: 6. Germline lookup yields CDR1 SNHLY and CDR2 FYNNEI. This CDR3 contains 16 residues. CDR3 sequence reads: CASSPGTGGAQETQYF. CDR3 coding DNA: TGTGCCAGCAGTCCGGGGACAGGGGGGGCCCAAGAGACCCAGTACTTC.

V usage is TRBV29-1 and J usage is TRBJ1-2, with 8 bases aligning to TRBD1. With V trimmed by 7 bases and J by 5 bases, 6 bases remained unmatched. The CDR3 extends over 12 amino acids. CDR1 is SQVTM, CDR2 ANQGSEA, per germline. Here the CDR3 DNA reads TGCAGCGCCCGGGACAGGTCATATGGCTACACCTTC. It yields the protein CSARDRSYGYTF.

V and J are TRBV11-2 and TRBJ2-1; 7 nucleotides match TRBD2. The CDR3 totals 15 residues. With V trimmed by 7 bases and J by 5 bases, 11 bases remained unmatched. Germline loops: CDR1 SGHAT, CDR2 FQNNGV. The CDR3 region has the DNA TGTGCCAGCACCTGGGGGGGAGGGCTCAACAATGAGCAGTTCTTC. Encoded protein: CASTWGGGLNNEQFF.

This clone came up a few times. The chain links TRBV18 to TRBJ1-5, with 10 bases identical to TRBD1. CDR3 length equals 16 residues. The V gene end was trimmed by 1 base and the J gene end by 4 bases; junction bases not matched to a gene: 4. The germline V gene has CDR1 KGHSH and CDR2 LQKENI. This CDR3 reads CASSPLGQGGNQPQHF. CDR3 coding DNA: TGTGCCAGCTCACCACTCGGACAGGGGGGTAATCAGCCCCAGCATTTT.

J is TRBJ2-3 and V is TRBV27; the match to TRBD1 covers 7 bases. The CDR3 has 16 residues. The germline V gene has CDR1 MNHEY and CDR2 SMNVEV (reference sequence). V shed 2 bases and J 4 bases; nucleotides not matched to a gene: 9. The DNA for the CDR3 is TGTGCCAGCAGTTTACAACAGGGGCTAGGGCCAGATACGCAGTATTTT. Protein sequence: CASSLQQGLGPDTQYF.

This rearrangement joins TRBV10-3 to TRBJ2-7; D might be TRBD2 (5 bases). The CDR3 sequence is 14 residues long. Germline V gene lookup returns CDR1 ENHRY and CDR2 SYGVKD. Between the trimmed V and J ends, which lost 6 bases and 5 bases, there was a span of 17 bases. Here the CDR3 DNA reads TGTGCCATCAGGCCACCGGGATCGGGTCACGAGCAGTACTTC. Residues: CAIRPPGSGHEQYF.